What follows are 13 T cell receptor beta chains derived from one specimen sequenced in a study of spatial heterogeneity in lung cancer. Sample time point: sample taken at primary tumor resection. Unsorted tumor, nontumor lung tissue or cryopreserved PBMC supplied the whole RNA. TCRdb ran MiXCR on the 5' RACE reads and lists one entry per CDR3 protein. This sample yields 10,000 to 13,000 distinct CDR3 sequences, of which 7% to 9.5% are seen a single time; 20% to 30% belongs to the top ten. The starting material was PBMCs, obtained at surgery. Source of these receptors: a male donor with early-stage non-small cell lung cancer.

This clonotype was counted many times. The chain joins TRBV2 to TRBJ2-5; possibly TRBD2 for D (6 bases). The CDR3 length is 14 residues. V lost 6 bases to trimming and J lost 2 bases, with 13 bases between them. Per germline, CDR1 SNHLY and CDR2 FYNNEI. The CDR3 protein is CASRPGLTQETQYF. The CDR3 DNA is TGTGCCAGCAGGCCGGGACTTACACAAGAGACCCAGTACTTC.

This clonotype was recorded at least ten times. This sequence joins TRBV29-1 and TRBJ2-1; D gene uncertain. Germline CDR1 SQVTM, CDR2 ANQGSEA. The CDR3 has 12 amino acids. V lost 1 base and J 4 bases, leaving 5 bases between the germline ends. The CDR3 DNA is TGCAGCGTTGAAGGCCGTTACAATGAGCAGTTCTTC. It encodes CSVEGRYNEQFF.

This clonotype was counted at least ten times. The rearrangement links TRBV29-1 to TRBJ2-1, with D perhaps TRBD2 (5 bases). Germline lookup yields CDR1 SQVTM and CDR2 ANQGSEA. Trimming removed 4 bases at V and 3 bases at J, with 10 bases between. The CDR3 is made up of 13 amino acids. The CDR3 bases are TGCAGCGTTGGGACTTCTCTCTACAATGAGCAGTTCTTC. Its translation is CSVGTSLYNEQFF.

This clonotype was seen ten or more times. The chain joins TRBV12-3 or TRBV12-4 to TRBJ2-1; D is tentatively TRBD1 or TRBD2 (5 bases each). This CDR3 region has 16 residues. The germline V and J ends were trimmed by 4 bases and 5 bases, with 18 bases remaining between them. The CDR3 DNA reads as TGTGCCAGCAGTTCCGAGGGACGGGCTAGAAACAATGAGCAGTTCTTC. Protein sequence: CASSSEGRARNNEQFF.

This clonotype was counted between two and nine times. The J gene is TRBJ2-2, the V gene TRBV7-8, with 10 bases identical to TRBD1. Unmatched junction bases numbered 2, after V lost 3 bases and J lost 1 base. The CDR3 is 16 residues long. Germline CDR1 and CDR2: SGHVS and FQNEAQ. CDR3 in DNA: TGTGCCAGCAGCTTCTGGACAGGGGGGAACACCGGGGAGCTGTTTTTT. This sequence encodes CASSFWTGGNTGELFF.

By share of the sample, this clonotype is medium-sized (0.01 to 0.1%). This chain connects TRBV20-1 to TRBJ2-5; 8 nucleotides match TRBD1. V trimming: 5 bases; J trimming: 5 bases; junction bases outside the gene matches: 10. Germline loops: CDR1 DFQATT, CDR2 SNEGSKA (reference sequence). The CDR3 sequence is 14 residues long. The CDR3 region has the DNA TGCAGTGCTCCGTCCCGGGACAGGTCCGAGACCCAGTACTTC. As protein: CSAPSRDRSETQYF.

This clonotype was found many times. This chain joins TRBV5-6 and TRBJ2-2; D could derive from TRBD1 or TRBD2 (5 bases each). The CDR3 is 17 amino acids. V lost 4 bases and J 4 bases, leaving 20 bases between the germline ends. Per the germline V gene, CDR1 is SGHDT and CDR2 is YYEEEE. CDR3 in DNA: TGTGCCAGCAGCCCCGGACTCCTCAGAGGGGTCACCGGGGAGCTGTTTTTT. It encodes CASSPGLLRGVTGELFF. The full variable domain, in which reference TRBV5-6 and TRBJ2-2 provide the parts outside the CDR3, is DAGVTQSPTHLIKTRGQQVTLRCSPKSGHDTVSWYQQALGQGPQFIFQYYEEEERQRGNFPDRFSGHQFPNYSSELNVNALLLGDSALYLCASSPGLLRGVTGELFFGEGSRLTVL.

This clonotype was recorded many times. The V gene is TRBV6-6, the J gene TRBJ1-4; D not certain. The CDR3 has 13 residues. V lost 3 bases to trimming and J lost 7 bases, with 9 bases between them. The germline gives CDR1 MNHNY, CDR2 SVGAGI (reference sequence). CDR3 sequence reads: CASSYRAGEKLFF. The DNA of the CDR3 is TGTGCCAGCAGTTATAGGGCAGGTGAAAAACTGTTTTTT.

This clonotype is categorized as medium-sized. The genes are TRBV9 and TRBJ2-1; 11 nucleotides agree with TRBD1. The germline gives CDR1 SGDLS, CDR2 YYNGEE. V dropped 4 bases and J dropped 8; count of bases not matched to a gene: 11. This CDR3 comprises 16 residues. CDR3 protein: CASSHPNGTGGDEQFF. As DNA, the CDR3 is TGTGCCAGCAGCCACCCCAACGGGACAGGGGGGGATGAGCAGTTCTTC.

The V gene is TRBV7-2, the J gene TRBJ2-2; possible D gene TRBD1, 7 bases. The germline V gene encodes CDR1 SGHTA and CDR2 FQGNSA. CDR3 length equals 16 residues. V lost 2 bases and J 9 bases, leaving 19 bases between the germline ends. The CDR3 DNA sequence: TGTGCCAGCAGCTTAAGCCGGGCAGGGGGGAACCGGGAGCTGTTTTTT. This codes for CASSLSRAGGNRELFF.

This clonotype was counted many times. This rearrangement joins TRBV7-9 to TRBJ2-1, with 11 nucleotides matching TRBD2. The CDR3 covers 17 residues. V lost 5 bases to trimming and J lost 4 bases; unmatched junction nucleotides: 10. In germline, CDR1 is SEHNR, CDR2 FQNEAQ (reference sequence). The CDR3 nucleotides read TGTGCCAGCAGCCAGGCCCCTAGCGGGGGGACTTACAATGAGCAGTTCTTC. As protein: CASSQAPSGGTYNEQFF.

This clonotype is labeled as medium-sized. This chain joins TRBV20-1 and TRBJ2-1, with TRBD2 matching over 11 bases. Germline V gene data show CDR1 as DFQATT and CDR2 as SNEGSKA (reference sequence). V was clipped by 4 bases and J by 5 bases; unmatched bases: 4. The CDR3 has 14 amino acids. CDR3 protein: CSATGTSGDNEQFF. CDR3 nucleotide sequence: TGCAGTGCTACCGGGACTAGCGGAGACAATGAGCAGTTCTTC.

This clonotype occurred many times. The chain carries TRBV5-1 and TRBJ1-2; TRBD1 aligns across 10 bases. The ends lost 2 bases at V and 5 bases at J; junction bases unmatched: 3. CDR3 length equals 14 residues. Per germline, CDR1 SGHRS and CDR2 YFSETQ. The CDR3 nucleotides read TGCGCCAGCAGCTTCCGGACAGGGGGTTATGGCTACACCTTC. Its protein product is CASSFRTGGYGYTF.